Below are 24 T cell receptor beta chains sequenced from a single sample in a study of T cell responses to AZD1222 COVID-19 vaccine. Sequenced by immunoSEQ multiplex PCR; TCRdb stores in-frame clones only, minus some. The repertoire includes 150,000 to 160,000 clones, over 75% of them detected once, and approximately 1.8% sits in the top ten. Here the sequenced sample was peripheral blood, taken on day 0 of AZD1222 vaccination. These receptors all stem from an adult in good health.

The genes are TRBV19 and TRBJ2-3, with a weak D call TRBD2 (5 bases). The CDR3 sequence is 17 residues long. V dropped 0 bases and J dropped 2 bases, with 15 bases sitting between them. The germline gives CDR1 LNHDA, CDR2 SQIVND (reference sequence). CDR3 in amino acids: CASSIDRLAFNTDTQYF. The CDR3 DNA follows: TGTGCCAGTAGTATAGATCGGCTAGCTTTTAACACAGATACGCAGTATTTT.

The V and J genes are TRBV4-2 and TRBJ1-3; no clear D. Germline CDR1 reads LGHNA; CDR2 reads YNFKEQ. The ends were cut back, 2 bases at V and 1 base at J, with 9 bases in the middle. CDR3 length: 15 amino acids. CDR3 sequence: CASSQNSGSGNTIYF. The CDR3 region has the DNA TGTGCCAGCAGCCAAAACAGTGGGTCTGGAAACACCATATATTTT.

The rearrangement links TRBV1 to TRBJ2-5; the table's D gene call, TRBD2, was not cross checked with the DNA. TRBV1 has pseudogene status. CDR3 length: 17 amino acids. The DNA of the CDR3 is TGCACCAGCAGCCAGCCCCGACTAGCGGGGTACCAAGAGACCCAGTACTTC. Its translation: CTSSQPRLAGYQETQYF.

The rearrangement joins TRBV9 to TRBJ1-2, with TRBD1 matching over 7 bases. Germline V gene lookup returns CDR1 SGDLS and CDR2 YYNGEE. The V and J ends lost 0 bases and 7 bases, in that order; junction bases with no gene match: 6. The length of the CDR3 is 14 residues. CDR3 bases: TGTGCCAGCAGCGTAGCCGACAGGGTCGGTGGCTACACCTTC. It is translated as CASSVADRVGGYTF.

The J gene is TRBJ2-3, the V gene TRBV7-6; TRBD2 agrees at 12 bases. In germline, CDR1 is SGHVS, CDR2 FNYEAQ. The CDR3 runs 16 residues. The V gene end was trimmed by 6 bases and the J gene end by 3 bases; junction bases not matched to a gene: 7. The CDR3 sequence is CASRELAGGLTDTQYF. CDR3 DNA sequence: TGTGCCAGCAGGGAACTAGCGGGAGGTCTTACAGATACGCAGTATTTT.

This chain joins TRBV28 and TRBJ2-2, with D hard to call. Germline V gene data show CDR1 as MDHEN and CDR2 as SYDVKM. V was cut by 3 bases and J by 7 bases, with 6 bases left in between. CDR3 length equals 12 residues. The CDR3 region is CASSLWGGELFF. The DNA for the CDR3 is TGTGCCAGCAGTTTGTGGGGCGGGGAGCTGTTTTTT.

CDR3 loop: CASSEGLSTSEQYF. The CDR3 region has the DNA TGTGCCAGTAGTGAAGGACTGAGTACATCCGAGCAGTACTTC. The chain couples TRBV19 to TRBJ2-7, with D maybe TRBD2 (5 bases). CDR1 and CDR2 (germline): LNHDA, SQIVND (reference sequence). Trimming pared 5 bases from V and 6 bases from J, leaving 17 bases between. The CDR3 runs 14 residues.

V usage is TRBV19 and J usage is TRBJ1-6, with D hard to call. The CDR3 loop spans 18 amino acids. The V gene's germline CDR1 is LNHDA and CDR2 SQIVND (reference sequence). The germline V and J ends were trimmed by 7 bases and 6 bases, with 25 bases remaining between them. The CDR3 here is CASNDAWTDGDVNSPLHF. CDR3 nucleotide sequence: TGTGCCAGTAACGATGCCTGGACGGATGGGGATGTTAATTCACCCCTCCACTTT.

This rearrangement joins TRBV27 to TRBJ2-3; D is perhaps TRBD1 (6 bases). Germline CDR1 is MNHEY and CDR2 is SMNVEV (reference sequence). Trimming took 8 bases from V and 2 from J, leaving 20 bases between them. The CDR3 is made up of 16 amino acids. The CDR3 region is CASQQVWGRNTDTQYF. CDR3 coding DNA: TGTGCCAGCCAGCAAGTTTGGGGGCGGAACACAGATACGCAGTATTTT.

The chain has TRBV15 and TRBJ2-6, with 8 bases lining up with TRBD1. The CDR3 covers 18 residues. Per germline, CDR1 LNHNV and CDR2 YYDKDF (reference sequence). V dropped 1 base and J dropped 1; count of bases not matched to a gene: 6. The CDR3 here is CATSRAGQVSSGANVLTF. CDR3 bases: TGTGCCACCAGCAGAGCGGGACAGGTATCTTCTGGGGCCAACGTCCTGACTTTC.

This rearrangement joins TRBV6-2 or TRBV6-3 to TRBJ2-7, with 7 bases fitting TRBD1. CDR3 length equals 14 residues. Germline loops: CDR1 MNHEY, CDR2 SVGEGT. V dropped 2 bases and J dropped 2; count of bases not matched to a gene: 3. The CDR3 protein is CASSYRGPPYEQYF. Written as DNA, the CDR3 is TGTGCCAGCAGTTACAGGGGGCCCCCCTACGAGCAGTACTTC.

The genes are TRBV7-8 and TRBJ2-3; D unclear. The CDR3 consists of 15 residues. Trimming removed 0 bases from V and 2 bases from J, with 9 bases in between. CDR1 and CDR2 from the germline V gene are SGHVS and FQNEAQ. CDR3 residues: CASSLAQISTDTQYF. The DNA of the CDR3 is TGTGCCAGCAGCTTAGCCCAAATTTCCACAGATACGCAGTATTTT.

The chain's CDR3 is CASSLLAGVTIQETQYF. CDR3 coding DNA: TGTGCCAGCAGTCTACTAGCGGGAGTCACCATCCAAGAGACCCAGTACTTC. J is TRBJ2-5 and V is TRBV7-9; TRBD2 matches 11 bases. CDR3 length: 17 amino acids. In germline, CDR1 is SEHNR, CDR2 FQNEAQ (reference sequence). V lost 6 bases and J lost 1; bases outside the gene matches: 10.

The CDR3 DNA reads as TGCGCCAGCAGCTTGGGTGGCGGCGGCTACGAGCAGTACTTC. Translated: CASSLGGGGYEQYF. V is TRBV5-1 and J is TRBJ2-7; D is ambiguous. The ends were cut back, 0 bases at V and 3 bases at J, with 10 bases in the middle. Germline CDR1 and CDR2: SGHRS and YFSETQ. The CDR3 runs 14 residues.

The table lists this clone with a count of one. The chain couples TRBV28 to TRBJ2-3, with a weak D call TRBD2 (6 bases). V dropped 4 bases and J dropped 0 bases, with 11 bases sitting between them. CDR1 is MDHEN and CDR2 is SYDVKM in the germline V gene. This CDR3 region has 15 residues. For the CDR3, the DNA is TGTGCCAGCAGTTCAGCGGGCCTTAGCACAGATACGCAGTATTTT. Amino acids: CASSSAGLSTDTQYF.

The rearrangement uses TRBV27 and TRBJ2-3, with unresolved D. V shed 5 bases and J shed 0 bases, with 12 bases lying between them. The germline V gene encodes CDR1 MNHEY and CDR2 SMNVEV (reference sequence). The CDR3 runs 15 residues. CDR3 sequence reads: CASSEIITSTDTQYF. Written as DNA, the CDR3 is TGTGCCAGCAGTGAAATCATCACTAGCACAGATACGCAGTATTTT.

The V and J genes are TRBV5-4 and TRBJ2-3; 16 nucleotides align to TRBD2. J gave up 0 bases and V 4 bases, and 8 bases lay outside the gene matches. The CDR3 has 19 residues. The germline V gene encodes CDR1 SGHNT and CDR2 YYREEE (reference sequence). CDR3 residues: CASSPGGLAGGKSTDTQYF. CDR3 nucleotide sequence: TGTGCCAGCAGCCCGGGGGGACTAGCGGGAGGGAAAAGCACAGATACGCAGTATTTT.

The CDR3 reads CASPIPYTGPRFQPQHF. DNA of the CDR3: TGTGCCAGCCCTATCCCTTATACAGGCCCTCGATTTCAGCCCCAGCATTTT. The genes are TRBV19 and TRBJ1-5; tentative D call: TRBD1 (5 bases). V was cut by 9 bases and J by 6 bases, with 27 bases left in between. Germline CDR1 and CDR2: LNHDA and SQIVND (reference sequence). The length of the CDR3 is 17 residues.

V and J are TRBV29-1 and TRBJ2-7, with 8 bases fitting TRBD1. The CDR3 runs to 14 residues. V shed 2 bases and J 7 bases; nucleotides not matched to a gene: 10. The germline CDR1 and CDR2 sequences are SQVTM and ANQGSEA. The CDR3 loop is CSVETLDRAREQYF. The CDR3, as DNA: TGCAGCGTTGAAACCTTGGACAGGGCCCGTGAGCAGTACTTC.

The V call is TRBV18, the J call TRBJ1-2; no clear D. The CDR3 is 12 amino acids. Germline lookup yields CDR1 KGHSH and CDR2 LQKENI. The V gene lost 3 bases and the J gene lost 4 bases, with 6 bases spanning the gap. In DNA form, the CDR3 reads TGTGCCAGCTCACCGGAAGTCTATGGCTACACCTTC. Encoded protein: CASSPEVYGYTF.

The chain recombines TRBV19 with TRBJ2-5, with 10 bases matching TRBD1. CDR1 and CDR2 from the germline V gene are LNHDA and SQIVND (reference sequence). CDR3 length: 17 amino acids. With V trimmed by 1 base and J by 9 bases, 14 bases remained unmatched. The chain's CDR3 is CASSIVDLGQGKSAQYF. The DNA of the CDR3 is TGTGCCAGTAGTATAGTTGATTTGGGACAGGGGAAGAGTGCCCAGTACTTC. Full variable domain (rest looked up from reference TRBV19 and TRBJ2-5): DGGITQSPKYLFRKEGQNVTLSCEQNLNHDAMYWYRQDPGQGLRLIYYSQIVNDFQKGDIAEGYSVSREKKESFPLTVTSAQKNPTAFYLCASSIVDLGQGKSAQYFGPGTRLLVL.

The chain combines TRBV7-2 with TRBJ2-1, with 16 bases matching TRBD2. Germline V gene data show CDR1 as SGHTA and CDR2 as FQGNSA. The CDR3 is 16 residues long. V was pared by 6 bases and J by 9 bases, with 8 bases of the junction left unmatched. CDR3 sequence (DNA): TGTGCCAGCAGAAGAACGGGACTAGCGGGAGGGGGTGAGCAGTTCTTC. It translates to CASRRTGLAGGGEQFF.

The chain employs TRBV19 and TRBJ2-2; D possibly corresponds to TRBD1 (5 bases). This CDR3 contains 15 residues. The V gene's germline CDR1 is LNHDA and CDR2 SQIVND (reference sequence). The ends were cut back, 3 bases at V and 3 bases at J, with 11 bases in the middle. The chain's CDR3 is CASSIYKGYTGELFF. CDR3 sequence (DNA): TGTGCCAGTAGTATTTATAAGGGGTACACCGGGGAGCTGTTTTTT.

The gene calls are TRBV15 and TRBJ1-2; TRBD1 is a possible D gene (5 bases). Germline CDR1 is LNHNV and CDR2 is YYDKDF (reference sequence). V lost 1 base and J 0 bases, leaving 15 bases between the germline ends. This CDR3 has 17 residues. The CDR3 is CATSRVDGHRANYGYTF. In DNA form, the CDR3 reads TGTGCCACCAGCAGAGTGGACGGACATCGAGCTAACTATGGCTACACCTTC.